These 20 T cell receptor beta chains were all obtained from the same sample, sequenced in a study of cytomegalovirus exposure and HLA in healthy donors. The PCR made use of 60 Vbeta and 13 Jbeta primers. Some clones are missing from TCRdb's copy, which holds only in-frame ones; the method was immunoSEQ multiplex PCR. The sample has hundreds of thousands of clones, 82% seen once. Material: PBMCs. Receptor source: a man aged 40-55 years in good health and CMV-seropositive.

The genes are TRBV6-5 and TRBJ2-7; 7 bases agree with TRBD1. The length of the CDR3 is 16 residues. In germline, CDR1 is MNHEY, CDR2 SVGAGI. The J segment lost 0 bases and the V segment lost 0 bases, leaving 5 bases of the junction unmatched. The CDR3 spells CASSYSWTGDSYEQYF. CDR3 nucleotide sequence: TGTGCCAGCAGTTACTCCTGGACAGGTGACTCCTACGAGCAGTACTTC.

The V gene is TRBV27, the J gene TRBJ2-7; maybe TRBD2 (5 bases). CDR3 size: 16 residues. The germline gives CDR1 MNHEY, CDR2 SMNVEV (reference sequence). Trimming took off 3 bases at V and 0 bases at J, with 15 bases between the two ends. CDR3 DNA: TGTGCCAGCAGTTTCCTAGCTACGAGACCCTCCTACGAGCAGTACTTC. Its translation: CASSFLATRPSYEQYF.

The chain employs TRBV10-3 and TRBJ1-5; 10 positions match TRBD1. The germline V gene has CDR1 ENHRY and CDR2 SYGVKD. Losses at the gene ends were 4 bases for V and 4 bases for J; bases not matched to a gene: 10. The length of the CDR3 is 17 residues. CDR3 in amino acids: CAISVSPTGGENQPQHF. The CDR3 DNA is TGTGCCATCAGTGTTTCACCGACAGGGGGCGAAAATCAGCCCCAGCATTTT.

This clone was found once. This chain uses TRBV7-3 with TRBJ1-2; 7 nucleotides line up with TRBD1. Losses at the gene ends were 2 bases for V and 2 bases for J; bases not matched to a gene: 5. The germline V gene encodes CDR1 SGHTA and CDR2 FQGTGA. The CDR3 loop spans 15 amino acids. In nucleotides, the CDR3 is TGTGCCAGCAGCTTAGGGCCGGGACAGAACTATGGCTACACCTTC. Protein: CASSLGPGQNYGYTF. Full variable domain (missing parts from reference TRBV7-3 and TRBJ1-2): GAGVSQTPSNKVTEKGKYVELRCDPISGHTALYWYRQSLGQGPEFLIYFQGTGAADDSGLPNDRFFAVRPEGSVSTLKIQRTERGDSAVYLCASSLGPGQNYGYTFGSGTRLTVV.

Only a few counts were recorded for this clone. This chain joins TRBV9 and TRBJ2-3; 8 bases agree with TRBD2. Germline CDR1 SGDLS, CDR2 YYNGEE. After removal of 2 bases from V and 9 bases from J, the junction contained 11 bases not matched to a gene. The CDR3 loop spans 15 amino acids. CDR3 protein: CASSVGRDLRRTQYF. The CDR3 DNA is TGTGCCAGCAGCGTCGGGAGGGACTTAAGGCGGACGCAGTATTTT.

The chain has TRBV19 and TRBJ2-7, with a weak D call TRBD2 (6 bases). Germline V lookup: CDR1 LNHDA, CDR2 SQIVND (reference sequence). There are 12 residues in the CDR3. V was shortened by 3 bases and J by 6 bases, with 9 bases between the two germline ends. Written as DNA, the CDR3 is TGTGCCAGTAGTATGAGGGGAGGCGAGCAGTACGTC. The encoded protein is CASSMRGGEQYV.

The rearrangement uses TRBV27 and TRBJ2-2; 10 bases line up with TRBD1. Germline CDR1 is MNHEY and CDR2 is SMNVEV (reference sequence). V lost 2 bases to trimming and J lost 8 bases; unmatched junction nucleotides: 2. The CDR3 length is 14 residues. Here the CDR3 reads CASSLGTGVGELFF. Written as DNA, the CDR3 is TGTGCCAGCAGTTTAGGGACAGGGGTGGGGGAGCTGTTTTTT.

With respect to this clone: Its ends do not fully match the called genes, so a read error is possible. The CDR3 DNA follows: TGTGCCAGCTGCTTCGGGAGGGCCTCCTACAATGAGCAGTTCTTC. Translated, it gives CASCFGRASYNEQFF. V usage is TRBV7-2 and J usage is TRBJ2-1; 8 bases align to TRBD2. Per germline, CDR1 SGHTA and CDR2 FQGNSA. The length of the CDR3 is 15 residues.

Worth noting for this clone: In the same sample, other DNA sequences code for this CDR3. The J gene is TRBJ1-1, the V gene TRBV11-3; D may be TRBD1 (6 bases). Germline V gene lookup returns CDR1 SGHNT and CDR2 YENEEA. This CDR3 is 15 amino acids long. Between the trimmed V and J ends, which lost 0 bases and 0 bases, there was a span of 8 bases. In nucleotides, the CDR3 is TGTGCCAGCAGCTTAGATACAGGGATGAACACTGAAGCTTTCTTT. This translates into CASSLDTGMNTEAFF.

The V gene is TRBV11-3, the J gene TRBJ2-1; the D gene is possibly TRBD2 (5 bases). CDR3 size: 14 residues. CDR1 SGHNT and CDR2 YENEEA come from the germline V gene. V was pared by 0 bases and J by 6 bases, with 9 bases between. CDR3 DNA: TGTGCCAGCAGCTTAGAGGGAGAATTCAATGAGCAGTTCTTC. As protein: CASSLEGEFNEQFF.

The chain combines TRBV10-1 with TRBJ2-3; 10 positions agree with TRBD1. Germline lookup yields CDR1 WNHNN and CDR2 SYGVQD (reference sequence). This CDR3 spans 15 amino acids. V was pared by 3 bases and J by 6 bases, with 6 bases of the junction left unmatched. CDR3 protein: CASSEKDRGKDTQYF. The DNA for the CDR3 is TGCGCCAGCAGTGAAAAGGACAGGGGGAAGGATACGCAGTATTTT.

In this sample, this clone turned up a few times. The rearrangement uses TRBV29-1 and TRBJ2-1; 7 bases map to TRBD2. Trimming took 0 bases from V and 4 from J; bases not matched to a gene: 9. CDR1 SQVTM and CDR2 ANQGSEA come from the germline V gene. The CDR3 covers 16 residues. CDR3 coding DNA: TGCAGCGTTGAAGATCTTCGGGAGGAAGTTTACAATGAGCAGTTCTTC. Protein product: CSVEDLREEVYNEQFF.

Worth noting for this clone: This same CDR3 is encoded by further DNA sequences in the sample. V and J are TRBV5-1 and TRBJ2-2; D not resolved. Trimming cost V 1 base and J 5 bases, with 6 bases left between them. This CDR3 region has 13 residues. In germline, CDR1 is SGHRS, CDR2 YFSETQ. The CDR3 nucleotides are TGCGCCAGCAGCTTGCTAGAAACCGGGGAGCTGTTTTTT. Translated: CASSLLETGELFF.

In DNA, the CDR3 is TGTGCCAGCAGCCAAGAGGGGCGGGAGCAGTACTTC. Its translation is CASSQEGREQYF. The chain has TRBV14 and TRBJ2-7; D is possibly TRBD1 (5 bases). CDR1 and CDR2 (germline): SGHDN, FVKESK. The CDR3 covers 12 residues. V was cut by 0 bases and J by 7 bases, with 7 bases left in between.

The V call is TRBV7-9, the J call TRBJ2-7, with a weak D call TRBD2 (5 bases). The V end lost 3 bases, the J end lost 2 bases, and 20 bases lay between the germline ends. Germline CDR1 reads SEHNR; CDR2 reads FQNEAQ (reference sequence). The CDR3 runs 17 residues. Written as DNA, the CDR3 is TGTGCCAGCAGCTTCGAGAAGAGGCCGAGGGCAACCTACGAGCAGTACGTC. This gives the protein CASSFEKRPRATYEQYV.

The chain carries TRBV5-1 and TRBJ2-7, with D tentatively TRBD2 (6 bases). Trimming pared 0 bases from V and 3 bases from J, leaving 10 bases between. CDR1 and CDR2 (germline): SGHRS, YFSETQ. This CDR3 has 14 amino acids. The CDR3 nucleotides read TGCGCCAGCAGCTTGGCGGAGGGTGGCTACGAGCAGTACTTC. This codes for CASSLAEGGYEQYF.

Concerning this clone itself: Distinct nucleotide sequences in the sample also encode this CDR3. This rearrangement joins TRBV5-1 to TRBJ2-7; no firm D call. V was cut by 0 bases and J by 4 bases, with 5 bases left in between. Germline CDR1 reads SGHRS; CDR2 reads YFSETQ. CDR3 length: 12 residues. The DNA for the CDR3 is TGCGCCAGCAGCTTGGGAGTATACGAGCAGTACTTC. This encodes CASSLGVYEQYF.

CDR3: CASRQRTGGQETQYF. The CDR3 coding sequence is TGTGCCAGCAGGCAGAGGACAGGGGGCCAAGAGACCCAGTACTTC. V is TRBV27 and J is TRBJ2-5; 10 nucleotides match TRBD1. The CDR3 is made up of 15 amino acids. V shed 6 bases and J 1 base; nucleotides not matched to a gene: 5. Germline loops: CDR1 MNHEY, CDR2 SMNVEV (reference sequence).

This clone showed up just once. V gene TRBV5-1 combines with J gene TRBJ2-2, with TRBD2 matching 14 bases. CDR3 length: 15 amino acids. J gave up 7 bases and V 3 bases, and 2 bases lay outside the gene matches. The germline CDR1 and CDR2 sequences are SGHRS and YFSETQ. DNA of the CDR3: TGCGCCAGCAGCTACGGACTAGCGGGGGGCGGGGAGCTGTTTTTT. It yields the protein CASSYGLAGGGELFF.

The chain recombines TRBV5-5 with TRBJ1-6, with 9 bases matching TRBD1. The CDR3 runs to 15 residues. Trimming removed 2 bases from V and 8 bases from J; junction bases left unmatched: 5. Germline CDR1 is SGHKS and CDR2 is YYEKEE (reference sequence). This CDR3 reads CASSFGDRVDSPLHF. The CDR3 DNA is TGTGCCAGCAGCTTCGGGGACAGGGTTGATTCACCCCTCCACTTT.